The clone carrying this T cell receptor (beta chain) appeared many times. Its antigen is undetermined. Time point in this sample: persistent/refractory GD, antithyroid drugs over 5 years with positive TRAb. Generation of the TCR library employed RNA extracted from PBMCs. Under American Thyroid Association guidelines, Graves' disease was diagnosed. V lost 1 base, J lost 6 bases, and 12 bases lay in between. The germline CDR1 and CDR2 sequences are LGHDT and YNNKEL (reference sequence). CDR3 length: 14 amino acids. The data belong to a study of regulatory T cells in long-lasting Graves disease. For TCR beta, libraries came from iRepertoire HTBI primers and Arm-PCR of CDR3 regions. TCRdb independently ran MiXCR on the multiplex PCR reads; one entry per CDR3 protein. This sample has approximately 470,000 distinct CDR3 sequences, with less than 25% found just once. Study results and limitations: Persistent Graves' patients showed less TCR diversity than newly diagnosed ones.

The TCR was taken from a female donor with Graves disease. The chain recombines TRBV3-1 with TRBJ1-2; no reliable D call. Sample: peripheral blood mononuclear cells (PBMCs), taken when the disease was refractory, from a patient treated with antithyroid drugs. As DNA, the CDR3 is TGTGCCAGCAGCCAAGGTTTGCGAGGCCATGGCTACACCTTC. As protein: CASSQGLRGHGYTF.